This is a list of T cell receptor beta chains from one sample in a study of response to subunit inactivated influenza vaccine. TCRdb independently ran MiXCR on the RT-PCR reads; one entry per CDR3 protein. The data show around 760,000 distinct CDR3 sequences, over 11% seen once. The specimen comprised PBMCs from blood, sampled roughly 15 days before vaccination. The origin of the receptors is a middle-aged man who received an inactivated influenza vaccine. Each CDR3 is given with its conserved first and last residue. D genes are given only for firm matches. The size field is filled for only some rows; it gives once, few, many or a size class.

>TRBD1|-|TRBV6-1|TRBJ1-6
CASRWRTGNSPLHF
TGTGCCAGCAGATGGAGGACAGGGAATTCACCCCTCCACTTT
>-|few|TRBV7-2|TRBJ1-1
CASSQQGRFEAFF
TGTGCCAGCAGCCAACAGGGAAGATTTGAAGCTTTCTTT
>TRBD1|few|TRBV29-1|TRBJ1-1
CSVDRGLDTEAFF
TGCAGCGTGGACAGGGGCTTGGACACTGAAGCTTTCTTT
>-|-|TRBV5-5|TRBJ1-1
CASSLGGGRRTNTEAFF
TGTGCCAGCAGCTTGGGGGGGGGAAGACGGACGAACACTGAAGCTTTCTTT
>TRBD1|once|TRBV6-1|TRBJ1-1
CASRPGGGGDTEAFF
TGTGCCAGCAGACCAGGGGGCGGAGGGGACACTGAAGCTTTCTTT
>-|-|TRBV20-1|TRBJ2-3
CSAPQSTDTQYF
TGCAGTGCACCACAGAGCACAGATACGCAGTATTTT
>-|few|TRBV18|TRBJ2-7
CASSPPGTIGEQYF
TGTGCCAGCTCACCACCAGGGACCATCGGGGAGCAGTACTTC
>-|-|TRBV20-1|TRBJ2-7
CSARTPGRGGEQYF
TGCAGTGCGCGGACCCCGGGACGTGGGGGCGAGCAGTACTTC
>TRBD2|few|TRBV7-2|TRBJ2-5
CASSLGLAGVWEETQYF
TGTGCCAGCAGCTTAGGACTAGCGGGAGTCTGGGAGGAGACCCAGTACTTC
>-|-|TRBV27|TRBJ1-6
CASRLTGNNSPLHF
TGTGCCAGCAGGTTGACGGGGAACAATTCACCCCTCCACTTT
>TRBD1|-|TRBV11-2|TRBJ2-1
CASRIGGEQFF
TGTGCCAGCAGAATAGGGGGCGAGCAGTTCTTC
>-|-|TRBV20-1|TRBJ1-2
CSARDHGRSNYGYTF
TGCAGTGCTAGAGATCACGGCAGATCTAACTATGGCTACACCTTC
>TRBD2|few|TRBV7-2|TRBJ2-1
CASSLMAGGYNEQFF
TGTGCCAGCAGCTTAATGGCGGGGGGTTACAATGAGCAGTTCTTC
>-|many|TRBV25-1|TRBJ1-2
CASSGYGYTF
TGTGCCAGCAGCGGATATGGCTACACCTTC
>-|few|TRBV9|TRBJ2-7
CASSAEVRRSYEQYF
TGTGCCAGCAGCGCCGAAGTGCGCCGCTCCTACGAGCAGTACTTC
>TRBD1|-|TRBV6-5|TRBJ1-4
CASTSEQGTNEKLFF
TGTGCCAGCACTTCAGAACAGGGGACTAATGAAAAACTGTTTTTT
>-|few|TRBV28|TRBJ1-1
CASRAMVTEAFF
TGTGCCAGCAGGGCCATGGTCACTGAAGCTTTCTTT
>-|few|TRBV20-1|TRBJ2-7
CSARVRGIYEQYF
TGCAGTGCTAGAGTACGGGGGATATACGAGCAGTACTTC
>-|-|TRBV28|TRBJ1-1
CASSLGPRGTEAFF
TGTGCCAGCAGTTTGGGCCCCAGGGGCACTGAAGCTTTCTTT
>TRBD1|few|TRBV7-6|TRBJ2-1
CASSLFAQGLDEQFF
TGTGCCAGCAGCTTATTCGCACAGGGGTTAGATGAGCAGTTCTTC
>-|-|TRBV7-8|TRBJ1-1
CATTLGLDTEAFF
TGTGCCACCACCCTGGGGCTTGACACTGAAGCTTTCTTT
>TRBD1|many|TRBV15|TRBJ2-3
CATSRATGVGGTQYF
TGTGCCACCAGCAGAGCCACAGGGGTAGGAGGTACGCAGTATTTT
>-|-|TRBV20-1|TRBJ2-2
CSARSGGPTGELFF
TGCAGTGCTAGGTCTGGCGGTCCTACCGGGGAGCTGTTTTTT
>TRBD1|-|TRBV12-3/TRBV12-4|TRBJ2-2
CASRRGTGSQDTGELFF
TGTGCCAGCAGACGAGGGACAGGTTCGCAGGACACCGGGGAGCTGTTTTTT
>-|-|TRBV5-1|TRBJ1-6
CASSQQGNNSPLHF
TGCGCCAGCAGCCAACAGGGAAATAATTCACCCCTCCACTTT
>-|-|TRBV12-3/TRBV12-4|TRBJ1-5
CASSAQANQPQHF
TGTGCCAGCAGTGCCCAGGCCAATCAGCCCCAGCATTTT
>-|many|TRBV4-2|TRBJ2-2
CASSQHTDPIGELFF
TGTGCCAGCAGCCAACATACAGACCCTATCGGGGAGCTGTTTTTT